Shown below are 16 T cell receptor beta chains from a single sample sequenced in a study of metastatic and nonmetastatic thyroid tumors. Via MiXCR, TCRdb re-called the PCR reads. The sample shows about 62,000 clones, under 5% of them seen only once. Before thyroid surgery, none of the patients had received any treatment. The specimen sequenced was blood. The receptors originated from a female donor with papillary thyroid cancer or a benign thyroid nodule (not recorded which). Some clones in this sample may be carry-over from other donors' samples.

The chain couples TRBV15 to TRBJ1-2; the match to TRBD1 covers 9 bases. This CDR3 is 15 amino acids long. The V and J ends lost 0 bases and 7 bases, in that order; junction bases with no gene match: 6. CDR1 is LNHNV and CDR2 is YYDKDF in the germline V gene (reference sequence). DNA for the CDR3: TGTGCCACCAGCAGAGATCCCGGACAGGGGCTTGGCTACACCTTC. Translation: CATSRDPGQGLGYTF.

This clone was detected only a few times. This chain connects TRBV6-2 or TRBV6-3 to TRBJ2-3; TRBD2 aligns across 16 bases. V gave up 7 bases and J gave up 5 bases; unmatched junction bases: 12. This CDR3 contains 18 residues. Germline CDR1 MNHEY, CDR2 SVGEGT. The CDR3 DNA reads as TGTGCCAGCACCCCACCAGGGACTAGCGGGGGGGGAGTAGATACGCAGTATTTT. Protein sequence: CASTPPGTSGGGVDTQYF.

This clone was observed a few times. An end of the junction differs from the germline gene, which may be a read error. The rearrangement uses TRBV27 and TRBJ2-3; unclear D gene. This CDR3 is 14 amino acids long. The V gene's germline CDR1 is MNHEY and CDR2 SMNVEV (reference sequence). The CDR3 bases are TGTGCCAGCAGTTTTCCTGGCGGCACATATACTCAGTATTTT. Residues: CASSFPGGTYTQYF.

Many counts were recorded for this clone. The CDR3 loop reads CASSRDRGPSTDTQYF. The DNA of the CDR3 is TGTGCCAGCAGTCGGGACAGGGGGCCGAGCACAGATACGCAGTATTTT. This chain links TRBV6-1 with TRBJ2-3, with 12 bases identical to TRBD1. The CDR3 spans 16 residues. Germline V gene sequence: CDR1 MNHNS, CDR2 SASEGT. Losses at the gene ends were 5 bases for V and 0 bases for J; bases not matched to a gene: 3.

There are many counts of this clone. This chain links TRBV4-1 with TRBJ1-1, with D maybe TRBD1 (5 bases). Germline loops: CDR1 MGHRA, CDR2 YSYEKL. This CDR3 has 15 amino acids. The germline V and J ends were trimmed by 4 bases and 4 bases, with 16 bases remaining between them. The CDR3 bases are TGCGCCAGCAGCCTGCGGGACCTAGGAATCACTGAAGCTTTCTTT. Translated: CASSLRDLGITEAFF.

V and J are TRBV4-2 and TRBJ2-7; D might be TRBD1 or TRBD2, each matching 5 bases. Germline values: CDR1 LGHNA, CDR2 YNFKEQ. The V end lost 1 base, the J end lost 3 bases, and 13 bases lay between the germline ends. CDR3 size: 15 residues. The CDR3 sequence: CASSQAGQGNYEQYF. The CDR3 nucleotides read TGTGCCAGCAGCCAAGCGGGGCAAGGGAACTACGAGCAGTACTTC.

This clone occurred many times. The rearrangement uses TRBV19 and TRBJ1-5; 8 bases line up with TRBD1. The germline V gene has CDR1 LNHDA and CDR2 SQIVND (reference sequence). After removal of 7 bases from V and 0 bases from J, the junction contained 2 bases not matched to a gene. The CDR3 is made up of 14 amino acids. The DNA of the CDR3 is TGTGCCAGTAAGGGACAGGTTAGCAATCAGCCCCAGCATTTT. Translated, it gives CASKGQVSNQPQHF.

This clone has just a few counts. This may stem from a read error, because a much larger clone lies one nucleotide away. The gene calls are TRBV20-1 and TRBJ1-1, with TRBD1 identical over 7 bases. CDR1 is DFQATT and CDR2 is SNEGSKA in the germline V gene (reference sequence). The V gene end was trimmed by 5 bases and the J gene end by 3 bases; junction bases not matched to a gene: 6. The CDR3 runs 13 residues. The CDR3 is CSALQGCYTEAFF. The CDR3 DNA is TGCAGTGCTTTACAGGGGTGTTACACTGAAGCTTTCTTT.

This clone has just a few counts. The rearrangement joins TRBV19 to TRBJ1-3; D is ambiguous. Germline V CDR1 and CDR2: LNHDA, SQIVND (reference sequence). The CDR3 loop spans 14 amino acids. The V end lost 3 bases, the J end lost 0 bases, and 6 bases lay between the germline ends. The CDR3 DNA reads as TGTGCCAGTAGTATCGAAGGCTCTGGAAACACCATATATTTT. Translation: CASSIEGSGNTIYF. Variable domain in full (rest from reference TRBV19 and TRBJ1-3): DGGITQSPKYLFRKEGQNVTLSCEQNLNHDAMYWYRQDPGQGLRLIYYSQIVNDFQKGDIAEGYSVSREKKESFPLTVTSAQKNPTAFYLCASSIEGSGNTIYFGEGSWLTVV.

Points on this clone: A much bigger clone sits one base away, suggesting this may be a read error. The V call is TRBV20-1, the J call TRBJ2-7; tentatively, D is TRBD1 (6 bases). Trimming stripped 0 bases from V and 6 bases from J, with 15 bases between. Germline CDR1 DFQATT, CDR2 SNEGSKA (reference sequence). The CDR3 runs 14 residues. CDR3 in DNA: TGCAGTGCTAGAGACCACAGGGTTGCGGGCGAGCAGTACTTC. Encoded protein: CSARDHRVAGEQYF.

As concerns this clone: Germline and junction disagree at one end, which may indicate a read error. The chain combines TRBV28 with TRBJ2-1; tentatively, D is TRBD2 (5 bases). Germline-derived CDR1 and CDR2 are MDHEN and SYDVKM. The CDR3 extends over 17 amino acids. CDR3 nucleotide sequence: TGTGCCAGCAGTTCGTTGACATCTTCCCACTCCTACAATGAGCGGTTATTC. Its translation is CASSSLTSSHSYNERLF. The full variable domain, with the rest looked up from reference TRBV28 and TRBJ2-1, is DVKVTQSSRYLVKRTGEKVFLECVQDMDHENMFWYRQDPGLGLRLIYFSYDVKMKEKGDIPEGYSVSREKKERFSLILESASTNQTSMYLCASSSLTSSHSYNERLFGPGTRLTVL.

This clone appeared many times. This sequence may be a read error, since a much larger clone differs from it by one base. The chain uses TRBV20-1 and TRBJ1-2; D is possibly TRBD1 (5 bases). The CDR3 runs 13 residues. Looked up from germline, CDR1 is DFQATT and CDR2 is SNEGSKA (reference sequence). CDR3 sequence reads: CSAGDPTAYGYTF. The DNA of the CDR3 is TGCAGTGCTGGAGACCCGACAGCGTATGGCTACACCTTC.

This clone was detected a few times. This sequence joins TRBV3-1 and TRBJ1-1; D is uncertain. This CDR3 spans 14 amino acids. CDR1 and CDR2 from the germline V gene are LGHDT and YNNKEL (reference sequence). The germline V and J ends were trimmed by 2 bases and 11 bases, with 18 bases remaining between them. The CDR3 loop reads CASSQITRARRAFF. In DNA, the CDR3 is TGTGCCAGCAGCCAAATTACACGGGCGCGACGGGCTTTCTTT.

There are a few counts of this clone. A read error may account for a junction end that differs from germline. The J gene is TRBJ2-2, the V gene TRBV24-1, with unresolved D. The V gene's germline CDR1 is KGHDR and CDR2 SFDVKD. CDR3 length: 17 residues. The CDR3 spells CATSDISTRANTGELFF. CDR3 nucleotides: TGTGCCACCAGTGATATATCGACACGTGCGAACACGGGGGAGCTGTTTTTT.

This clone has ten or more counts. Other DNA sequences in this sample translate to the same CDR3. The V gene is TRBV20-1, the J gene TRBJ2-5, with TRBD2 identical over 11 bases. Germline trimming cut 7 bases from V and 4 bases from J; bases unmatched to any gene: 5. This CDR3 comprises 13 residues. Germline loops: CDR1 DFQATT, CDR2 SNEGSKA (reference sequence). CDR3 sequence reads: CSGLTSGIETQYF. Written as DNA, the CDR3 is TGCAGTGGGCTGACTAGCGGGATAGAGACCCAGTACTTC.

This clone was observed many times. The V call is TRBV20-1, the J call TRBJ1-4, with a weak D call TRBD1 (5 bases). The length of the CDR3 is 13 residues. CDR1 and CDR2 (germline): DFQATT, SNEGSKA (reference sequence). The ends were cut back, 6 bases at V and 5 bases at J, with 13 bases in the middle. As DNA, the CDR3 is TGCAGTGCCACCGGGACGGTGAATGAAAAACTGTTTTTT. As protein: CSATGTVNEKLFF.